This entry concerns a single TCR beta chain. Its antigen is not identified. The data were obtained in a study of ipilimumab plus nivolumab after autologous stem cell transplantation. In the study overall: Patients received a median of about 5 ipilimumab and 8 nivolumab doses. Myeloma cases were transplant-naive high-risk or relapsed within 3 years post first autologous transplant. Study-wide results and caveats: TCR repertoire, Treg phenotype and gut microbiota reportedly support more study of this approach.

Checkpoint therapy with ipilimumab 1 mg/kg began 14 to 28 days after transplant. Repertoires were generated with immunoSEQ multiplex PCR, while TCRdb's copy carries only in-frame clones and drops some. This table holds about 40,000 clones, approximately 92% found once. This TCR was recovered from a male donor with multiple myeloma. The source was PBMCs, collected in a trial of ipilimumab plus nivolumab as post-transplant consolidation.

Here the CDR3 reads CASSSGGRTDTQYF. DNA of the CDR3: TGCGCCAGCAGCTCCGGGGGACGCACAGATACGCAGTATTTT. The chain is built from TRBV5-1 and TRBJ2-3, with a tentative D call TRBD2 (6 bases). Per germline, CDR1 SGHRS and CDR2 YFSETQ. V dropped 3 bases and J dropped 1 base, with 9 bases sitting between them. This CDR3 is built from 14 residues.